What follows are 16 T cell receptor beta chains derived from one specimen sequenced in a study of T-cell reconstitution after alpha-beta-depleted transplantation in children. TCRbeta library preparation incorporated unique molecular identifiers. TCRdb passed the PCR reads through MiXCR, listing each CDR3 protein once. The data contain 900,000 or so distinct CDR3 sequences, 15% to 20% of them seen just once; the ten biggest clones take up 5%. The sequences come from PBMCs, mostly from graft donor cells, collected 360 days after TCRalphabeta/CD19-depleted stem cell transplant. These receptors were taken from a male patient between 10 and 17 years old who had a stem cell transplant for acute lymphoblastic leukemia, so the T cells may come from the graft donor.

This clonotype was observed a handful of times. V usage is TRBV5-1 and J usage is TRBJ2-3; 7 nucleotides align to TRBD1. Trimming cost V 1 base and J 1 base; bases outside gene matches: 6. From germline, CDR1 is SGHRS and CDR2 YFSETQ. The CDR3 is 16 amino acids. CDR3 DNA: TGCGCCAGCAGCTTGAGTTGGGACAGACGCACAGATACGCAGTATTTT. It codes for CASSLSWDRRTDTQYF.

The chain recombines TRBV7-9 with TRBJ2-7; tentatively, D is TRBD1 (5 bases). This CDR3 comprises 14 residues. Per the germline V gene, CDR1 is SEHNR and CDR2 is FQNEAQ (reference sequence). V was clipped by 5 bases and J by 4 bases, with 15 bases between them. The CDR3 sequence: CASSPPQGSYEQYF. As DNA, the CDR3 is TGTGCCAGCAGCCCCCCCCAGGGATCTTACGAGCAGTACTTC.

This chain connects TRBV6-1 to TRBJ2-7; 10 bases align to TRBD1. The CDR3 consists of 14 residues. Germline V gene sequence: CDR1 MNHNS, CDR2 SASEGT. V shed 7 bases and J 4 bases; nucleotides not matched to a gene: 7. CDR3 region: CASTRTGGSYEQYF. The DNA of the CDR3 is TGTGCCAGCACCCGGACAGGGGGGTCGTACGAGCAGTACTTC.

The J gene is TRBJ1-2, the V gene TRBV2; 9 nucleotides line up with TRBD1. Germline-derived CDR1 and CDR2 are SNHLY and FYNNEI. Losses at the gene ends were 7 bases for V and 4 bases for J; bases not matched to a gene: 4. This CDR3 is built from 13 residues. CDR3 coding DNA: TGTGCCAGCAATCGACAGGGGGGCTATGGCTACACCTTC. Amino acids: CASNRQGGYGYTF.

This chain uses TRBV15 with TRBJ2-2; D remains unclear. The CDR3 has 15 amino acids. Germline V gene lookup returns CDR1 LNHNV and CDR2 YYDKDF (reference sequence). Between the trimmed V and J ends, which lost 1 base and 11 bases, there was a span of 17 bases. CDR3 in DNA: TGTGCCACCAGCAGAGTTCAGTCTCTTGTCGTTGAGCTGTTTTTT. The encoded protein is CATSRVQSLVVELFF.

This clonotype was counted ten times or more. The J gene is TRBJ2-4, the V gene TRBV12-3 or TRBV12-4; D remains unclear. V was trimmed by 5 bases and J by 0 bases, leaving 5 bases between them. The CDR3 extends over 13 amino acids. CDR3 nucleotide sequence: TGTGCCAGCAGTCCATTAGCCAAAAACATTCAGTACTTC. This sequence encodes CASSPLAKNIQYF.

This chain uses TRBV20-1 with TRBJ2-7; D is possibly TRBD2 (5 bases). Germline-derived CDR1 and CDR2 are DFQATT and SNEGSKA (reference sequence). The CDR3 extends over 16 amino acids. V was clipped by 0 bases and J by 0 bases, with 15 bases between them. CDR3 region: CSARDISGADSYEQYF. The CDR3 DNA is TGCAGTGCTAGAGATATCAGTGGAGCGGACTCCTACGAGCAGTACTTC.

A few counts support this clonotype. The chain recombines TRBV6-1 with TRBJ1-1; D is ambiguous. Trimming shortened V by 6 bases and J by 5 bases, and 19 bases separated the two germline ends. The CDR3 runs to 15 residues. Germline CDR1 is MNHNS and CDR2 is SASEGT. The CDR3 loop is CASRNILDRQTEAFF. The CDR3 DNA sequence: TGTGCCAGCAGGAATATTCTAGACCGCCAGACTGAAGCTTTCTTT.

This chain joins TRBV2 and TRBJ2-7; D remains ambiguous. Germline values: CDR1 SNHLY, CDR2 FYNNEI. Trimming took off 4 bases at V and 3 bases at J, with 7 bases between the two ends. This CDR3 region has 12 residues. The CDR3 here is CASSGPFYEQYF. The CDR3 nucleotides are TGTGCCAGCAGTGGCCCGTTCTACGAGCAGTACTTC.

This clonotype showed up just a few times. V gene TRBV12-3 or TRBV12-4 combines with J gene TRBJ2-2; D not certain. The CDR3 runs to 13 residues. V gave up 3 bases and J gave up 4 bases, with 6 bases separating them. CDR3 protein: CASSFVLTGELFF. In nucleotides, the CDR3 is TGTGCCAGCAGTTTTGTACTCACCGGGGAGCTGTTTTTT.

This clonotype was recorded a few times. The V and J genes are TRBV7-9 and TRBJ2-1; 11 nucleotides align to TRBD2. V shed 7 bases and J 4 bases; nucleotides not matched to a gene: 6. The CDR3 is 15 residues long. Germline V lookup: CDR1 SEHNR, CDR2 FQNEAQ (reference sequence). The CDR3 DNA sequence: TGTGCCAGCACCCTGGGACTAGCGGTTTACAATGAGCAGTTCTTC. Protein: CASTLGLAVYNEQFF.

The V and J genes are TRBV12-3 or TRBV12-4 and TRBJ1-2; 8 nucleotides line up with TRBD1. The V and J ends lost 0 bases and 4 bases, in that order; junction bases with no gene match: 7. This CDR3 region has 16 residues. The CDR3 nucleotides are TGTGCCAGCAGTTTAGCGGCGGACAGGGCCTCCTATGGCTACACCTTC. Translating gives CASSLAADRASYGYTF.

In regard to this clonotype: One junction end does not reproduce the germline sequence, and a read error may be involved. The gene calls are TRBV11-2 and TRBJ2-1, with D possibly matching TRBD1 (6 bases). The CDR3 sequence is 15 residues long. Germline V gene lookup returns CDR1 SGHAT and CDR2 FQNNGV. CDR3 nucleotide sequence: TGTGCCAGCAGCTTTCTGACAGGCTCCTACAATGAGCAGATCTTC. This sequence encodes CASSFLTGSYNEQIF.

This clonotype was recorded a few times. The genes are TRBV12-3 or TRBV12-4 and TRBJ2-2; TRBD1 agrees at 9 bases. CDR3 length equals 15 residues. Germline trimming cut 4 bases from V and 7 bases from J; bases unmatched to any gene: 7. The CDR3 DNA reads as TGTGCCAGCAGTTCCGAGGACAGGGGTATCGGGGAGCTGTTTTTT. Amino acids: CASSSEDRGIGELFF.

This chain joins TRBV5-5 and TRBJ2-1; no clear D. V lost 0 bases, J lost 8 bases, and 6 bases lay in between. The CDR3 has 12 residues. CDR1 is SGHKS, CDR2 YYEKEE, per germline (reference sequence). DNA for the CDR3: TGTGCCAGCAGCTTGGAGGGTCATGAGCAGTTCTTC. Protein: CASSLEGHEQFF.

On this clonotype: A junction end diverges from the germline sequence, so it may reflect a read error. The chain is built from TRBV4-1 and TRBJ1-5, with no clear D. The CDR3 covers 12 residues. CDR1 is MGHRA, CDR2 YSYEKL, per germline. For the CDR3, the DNA is TGCTCCAGCAGCCAAGGAGGACAGCCCCAGCATTTT. Its protein product is CSSSQGGQPQHF.